Reported below is one TCR beta chain. The antigen is not known. This specimen belongs to a study of cytomegalovirus exposure and HLA in healthy donors. Study conclusions and caveats: Within the data, a cluster of highly shared sequence variants was likely a sequencing artifact. The investigators catalogued 150 to 200 TCR beta chains as cytomegalovirus-associated.

The PCR was carried out with 60 Vbeta primers and 13 Jbeta primers. The assay was immunoSEQ multiplex PCR, and TCRdb's table has in-frame clones only and misses some. This listing includes around 140,000 clones. The CDR3 is 16 residues long. Unmatched junction bases numbered 6, after V lost 0 bases and J lost 3 bases. Germline V gene data show CDR1 as ENHRY and CDR2 as SYGVKD. The receptor was derived from a woman between 50 and 59 years old in good health and CMV-seronegative. The sample was PBMCs. The chain combines TRBV10-3 with TRBJ2-5; 8 bases match TRBD1. In DNA, the CDR3 is TGTGCCATCAGTGAGTCGACAGGGGACAGAAAAGAGACCCAGTACTTC. Protein sequence: CAISESTGDRKETQYF.